The rows below give T cell receptor beta chains drawn from one sample of a study of T cell repertoires in cytomegalovirus infection. Via MiXCR, TCRdb re-called the reads, giving one row per CDR3 protein. The sample has roughly 240,000 distinct CDR3 sequences; around 6.6% are singletons. Source material: PBMCs. The receptors here all came from a human donor in good health (CMV status not recorded). Some clones in this sample may be carry-over from other donors' samples. Each CDR3 is given with its conserved first and last residue. The D gene is left open where the match is weak. Some rows mark clone size as missing; the rest say once, few, many or name a class of expanded clone.

d_gene	abundance	v_gene	j_gene	CDR3aa	CDR3nt
NA	many	TRBV29-1	TRBJ1-2	CSVKGGNSNYGYTF	TGCAGCGTGAAGGGAGGGAACTCTAACTATGGCTACACCTTC
NA	many	TRBV20-1	TRBJ2-4	CSARDPREEAKNIQYF	TGCAGTGCTAGAGATCCGAGGGAGGAGGCCAAAAACATTCAGTACTTC
NA	NA	TRBV20-1	TRBJ1-2	CSARESQGGYTF	TGCAGTGCTAGAGAAAGTCAGGGAGGATACACCTTC
NA	many	TRBV7-2	TRBJ2-5	CASSSRQALLQETQYF	TGTGCCAGCAGCTCCCGACAGGCCCTCCTCCAAGAGACCCAGTACTTC
NA	many	TRBV29-1	TRBJ1-2	CSVIGNYGYTF	TGCAGCGTAATAGGGAACTATGGCTACACCTTC
NA	NA	TRBV3-1	TRBJ2-5	CTSRFQETQYF	TGTACCAGCAGATTCCAAGAGACCCAGTACTTC
NA	many	TRBV19	TRBJ2-1	CASSIIGYNEQFF	TGTGCCAGTAGTATAATCGGATACAATGAGCAGTTCTTC
NA	many	TRBV7-2	TRBJ2-5	CASSHPSEETQYF	TGTGCCAGCAGCCACCCCTCCGAAGAGACCCAGTACTTC
TRBD2	many	TRBV25-1	TRBJ2-1	CASSESPGTRGQEQFF	TGTGCCAGCAGTGAAAGTCCCGGGACTAGGGGCCAAGAGCAGTTCTTC
TRBD1	many	TRBV18	TRBJ2-7	CASSPLQGYEQYF	TGTGCCAGCTCACCCCTACAGGGGTACGAGCAGTACTTC
TRBD1	many	TRBV20-1	TRBJ1-5	CSARGQGAGNQPQHF	TGCAGTGCTAGAGGACAGGGGGCAGGTAATCAGCCCCAGCATTTT
NA	many	TRBV7-2	TRBJ1-2	CASSLVGTNYGYTF	TGTGCCAGCAGCTTAGTGGGGACTAACTATGGCTACACCTTC
NA	many	TRBV7-2	TRBJ2-1	CASSRPGYNEQFF	TGTGCCAGCAGTCGCCCCGGGTACAATGAGCAGTTCTTC
NA	many	TRBV5-6	TRBJ1-1	CASSLELERTEAFF	TGTGCCAGCAGCTTGGAGCTGGAGAGGACTGAAGCTTTCTTT
NA	NA	TRBV18	TRBJ2-6	CASSPQEVVNVLTF	TGTGCCAGCTCACCACAAGAGGTTGTCAACGTCCTGACTTTC
NA	NA	TRBV29-1	TRBJ1-2	CSVEERNGYTF	TGCAGCGTTGAAGAGAGAAATGGCTACACCTTC
TRBD1	many	TRBV7-2	TRBJ1-6	CASSLQGAGSPLHF	TGTGCCAGCAGCTTACAGGGGGCGGGATCACCCCTCCACTTT